This T cell receptor (beta chain) is from a study of OX40 agonist ivuxolimab in advanced cancers. For the study at large: Patients got intravenous ivuxolimab at 0.01 to 10 mg/kg every 2 weeks. Dose-escalation patients suffered from hepatocellular carcinoma, melanoma, renal cell or head and neck cancer. The eligibility criteria allowed prior anti-PD-1, anti-PD-L1 or anti-CTLA-4 therapy, and approximately 42% had some.

Blood was sampled at baseline, cycle 4 day 1, and cycle 7 day 1. Libraries were prepared by immunoSEQ multiplex PCR; TCRdb keeps only in-frame clonotypes and omits some of them. The profile shows under 200,000 clones, 94% of them singletons. Germline V lookup: CDR1 MNHEY, CDR2 SVGAGI. The ends were cut back, 2 bases at V and 0 bases at J, with 8 bases in the middle. This CDR3 comprises 14 residues. The sequence was collected from an adult with an advanced solid tumor such as melanoma, head and neck, liver or kidney cancer. The chain carries TRBV6-5 and TRBJ2-7; the D is unclear. Here the sequenced sample was CD4+ or CD8+ T cells sorted from blood, taken in a trial of the OX40 agonist ivuxolimab. The CDR3 DNA reads TGTGCCAGCAGTTACCAGCGAGGCTCCTACGAGCAGTACTTC. It encodes CASSYQRGSYEQYF.